This TCR beta chain was sequenced for a study of T cell responses to AZD1222 COVID-19 vaccine. Study outcomes and limitations: Among spike-specific TCRs, nearly half reportedly target unmutated variant regions. Spike-spanning, vaccine-associated CD4 TCRs were dominant at 160-218 and 743-854. Repertoire sampling occurred only after the peak T cell response.

Profiled with immunoSEQ multiplex PCR; TCRdb holds only in-frame clones, not every one. Of under 200,000 clones listed, 91% are singletons. Comment on this clone: Its antigen remains unidentified.

Germline V gene sequence: CDR1 LGHDT, CDR2 YNNKEL (reference sequence). This CDR3 has 13 amino acids. J lost 5 bases, V lost 6 bases, and 5 bases had no gene match. Sequencing was performed on peripheral blood, taken on day 0 of AZD1222 vaccination. The TCR was taken from an adult in good health. The chain links TRBV3-1 (or the pseudogene TRBV3-2) to TRBJ1-2; TRBD1 matches at 8 bases. CDR3 bases: TGTGCCAGCAGTCCCGGGACAGGATATGGCTACACCTTC. Residues: CASSPGTGYGYTF.